This entry lists 21 T cell receptor beta chains sequenced from one sample in a study of blood T cell repertoires in COVID-19. Clones were sequenced by immunoSEQ multiplex PCR, and TCRdb holds only the in-frame ones, with some missing. The sample has about 200,000 clones; 83% are singletons. The sample consisted of peripheral blood. The receptors stem from a woman in her thirties or forties with active or convalescent COVID-19.

This chain connects TRBV5-4 to TRBJ1-1; D ambiguous. CDR3 length: 15 residues. CDR1 and CDR2 (germline): SGHNT, YYREEE (reference sequence). V was cut by 5 bases and J by 0 bases, with 14 bases left in between. The CDR3 reads CASRRSSVLNTEAFF. The CDR3 nucleotides read TGTGCCAGCAGACGATCGAGCGTATTGAACACTGAAGCTTTCTTT.

V is TRBV5-4 and J is TRBJ2-7, with TRBD1 identical over 7 bases. This CDR3 has 17 residues. J lost 1 base, V lost 4 bases, and 14 bases had no gene match. Germline V lookup: CDR1 SGHNT, CDR2 YYREEE (reference sequence). In DNA form, the CDR3 reads TGTGCCAGCAGCCCGACAGGGAAGGGGGTCGGGTCCTACGAGCAGTACTTC. Residues: CASSPTGKGVGSYEQYF.

This chain links TRBV9 with TRBJ1-3; D unresolved. The CDR3 is 14 residues long. Germline lookup yields CDR1 SGDLS and CDR2 YYNGEE. The V and J ends lost 0 bases and 2 bases respectively, with 6 bases between them. The CDR3 nucleotides are TGTGCCAGCAGCGTAGGAGGGACTGGAAACACCATATATTTT. It yields the protein CASSVGGTGNTIYF.

The V and J genes are TRBV15 and TRBJ2-7; 11 bases fit TRBD1. The V gene's germline CDR1 is LNHNV and CDR2 YYDKDF (reference sequence). The junction had 5 bases not matched to a gene; V was cut back by 6 bases and J by 1 base. The CDR3 spans 15 residues. CDR3 nucleotide sequence: TGTGCCACCAGGGGGGGGGACAGGGGGTCCTACGAGCAGTACTTC. It translates to CATRGGDRGSYEQYF.

The V and J genes are TRBV5-1 and TRBJ2-6, with D possibly being TRBD1 (5 bases). Looked up from germline, CDR1 is SGHRS and CDR2 is YFSETQ. Trimming shortened V by 7 bases and J by 0 bases, and 8 bases separated the two germline ends. The CDR3 has 14 amino acids. The DNA of the CDR3 is TGCGCCAGCGGACAAGACTCTGGGGCCAACGTCCTGACTTTC. Its translation: CASGQDSGANVLTF.

The chain employs TRBV6-6 and TRBJ1-2, with D perhaps matching TRBD1 (6 bases). Germline CDR1 and CDR2: MNHNY and SVGAGI (reference sequence). V was clipped by 1 base and J by 6 bases, with 15 bases between them. The CDR3 runs to 15 residues. The CDR3 spells CASSYYGTSQDGYTF. CDR3 DNA: TGTGCCAGCAGTTACTATGGGACATCCCAGGATGGCTACACCTTC.

The chain recombines TRBV7-9 with TRBJ2-5, with D possibly matching TRBD1 (5 bases). Germline V gives CDR1 SEHNR, CDR2 FQNEAQ (reference sequence). The CDR3 runs 15 residues. The V end lost 4 bases, the J end lost 4 bases, and 16 bases lay between the germline ends. In nucleotides, the CDR3 is TGTGCCAGCAGCTCCTCGAGGCTTAGGGGAGAGACCCAGTACTTC. Amino acids: CASSSSRLRGETQYF.

The chain carries TRBV15 and TRBJ2-2, with 8 bases fitting TRBD2. CDR1 LNHNV and CDR2 YYDKDF come from the germline V gene (reference sequence). The CDR3 runs to 18 residues. J was trimmed by 5 bases and V by 2 bases; bases with no gene match: 13. This CDR3 is CATSRPGVAGGFTGELFF. In DNA, the CDR3 is TGTGCCACCAGCAGACCAGGAGTTGCGGGGGGTTTTACCGGGGAGCTGTTTTTT.

The V gene is TRBV28, the J gene TRBJ1-2; maybe TRBD1 (5 bases). V shed 3 bases and J shed 0 bases, with 20 bases lying between them. Germline V gene lookup returns CDR1 MDHEN and CDR2 SYDVKM. CDR3 size: 18 residues. Here the CDR3 reads CASSFMARGGRANYGYTF. CDR3 DNA sequence: TGTGCCAGCAGTTTTATGGCTCGGGGGGGACGAGCTAACTATGGCTACACCTTC.

The V call is TRBV6-6, the J call TRBJ1-1, with D possibly TRBD1 on 6 matching bases. Germline CDR1 is MNHNY and CDR2 is SVGAGI (reference sequence). V shed 4 bases and J shed 1 base, with 13 bases lying between them. The CDR3 is made up of 15 amino acids. CDR3 DNA: TGTGCCAGCAGTTTCTCCCCGGGACAGAACACTGAAGCTTTCTTT. It specifies CASSFSPGQNTEAFF.

This chain links TRBV27 with TRBJ1-6; possible D gene TRBD1, 6 bases. The CDR3 is 16 residues long. V was shortened by 5 bases and J by 7 bases, with 18 bases between the two germline ends. Germline CDR1 and CDR2: MNHEY and SMNVEV (reference sequence). The DNA for the CDR3 is TGTGCCAGCAGTAGCCCCGGGGGGCTTACCAATTCACCCCTCCACTTT. Protein sequence: CASSSPGGLTNSPLHF.

The chain couples TRBV27 to TRBJ1-5; D might be TRBD1 (5 bases). Germline CDR1 MNHEY, CDR2 SMNVEV (reference sequence). Trimming took 6 bases from V and 6 from J, leaving 12 bases between them. The CDR3 runs 13 residues. The CDR3 DNA reads as TGTGCCAGCAGCTTCAGGGTAGGTCAGCCCCAGCATTTT. This encodes CASSFRVGQPQHF.

The J gene is TRBJ2-7, the V gene TRBV7-9; TRBD1 agrees at 8 bases. Losses at the gene ends were 5 bases for V and 2 bases for J; bases not matched to a gene: 5. CDR1 is SEHNR and CDR2 is FQNEAQ in the germline V gene (reference sequence). The CDR3 contains 14 residues. The DNA for the CDR3 is TGTGCCAGCAGCCCTCGACAGGGGACCTACGAGCAGTACTTC. Protein: CASSPRQGTYEQYF. The entire variable domain, with the rest obtained from reference TRBV7-9 and TRBJ2-7, is as follows: DTGVSQNPRHKITKRGQNVTFRCDPISEHNRLYWYRQTLGQGPEFLTYFQNEAQLEKSRLLSDRFSAERPKGSFSTLEIQRTEQGDSAMYLCASSPRQGTYEQYFGPGTRLTVT.

This chain connects TRBV2 to TRBJ1-4, with 10 bases that match TRBD1. CDR3 length: 15 amino acids. CDR1 and CDR2 from the germline V gene are SNHLY and FYNNEI. V dropped 7 bases and J dropped 3; count of bases not matched to a gene: 5. The CDR3 loop is CASTRDRGPNEKLFF. CDR3 sequence (DNA): TGTGCCAGCACCCGGGACAGGGGACCTAATGAAAAACTGTTTTTT.

This chain joins TRBV6-5 and TRBJ2-1, with 8 bases lining up with TRBD2. The CDR3 has 16 residues. V shed 3 bases, J shed 0 bases, and the junction held 4 bases outside the gene matches. Germline V gene sequence: CDR1 MNHEY, CDR2 SVGAGI. CDR3 residues: CASSYGLAASYNEQFF. The DNA of the CDR3 is TGTGCCAGCAGTTATGGACTAGCCGCCTCCTACAATGAGCAGTTCTTC.

This chain joins TRBV19 and TRBJ1-2; TRBD1 matches at 8 bases. This CDR3 has 17 residues. Trimming cost V 4 bases and J 5 bases; bases outside gene matches: 15. CDR1 and CDR2 (germline): LNHDA, SQIVND (reference sequence). CDR3 coding DNA: TGTGCCAGTAGTAGCCGCGGACAGGGCTCTCCCGAATATGGCTACACCTTC. This gives the protein CASSSRGQGSPEYGYTF. The full variable domain, completed using reference TRBV19 and TRBJ1-2, is DGGITQSPKYLFRKEGQNVTLSCEQNLNHDAMYWYRQDPGQGLRLIYYSQIVNDFQKGDIAEGYSVSREKKESFPLTVTSAQKNPTAFYLCASSSRGQGSPEYGYTFGSGTRLTVV.

The CDR3 bases are TGTGCCAGCAGTTTAAGGGGACTAGCGACCGAGAAGCAGTTCTTC. Translated: CASSLRGLATEKQFF. The rearrangement links TRBV27 to TRBJ2-1, with TRBD2 matching 10 bases. The CDR3 consists of 15 residues. The germline V gene encodes CDR1 MNHEY and CDR2 SMNVEV (reference sequence). Trimming took 2 bases from V and 11 from J; bases not matched to a gene: 9.

The rearrangement links TRBV10-3 to TRBJ1-1; D perhaps matches TRBD1 (6 bases). There are 15 residues in the CDR3. Between the trimmed V and J ends, which lost 7 bases and 4 bases, there was a span of 19 bases. In germline, CDR1 is ENHRY, CDR2 SYGVKD. CDR3 sequence reads: CAITPGGGRTTEAFF. The CDR3, as DNA: TGTGCCATCACCCCGGGAGGGGGGCGGACCACTGAAGCTTTCTTT.

This clone has only a few counts. In DNA, the CDR3 is TGTGCCAGCAGCCCGGGACAGGGGGCCGGTGGCTACACCTTC. Amino acid sequence: CASSPGQGAGGYTF. This sequence joins TRBV7-9 and TRBJ1-2, with 12 bases matching TRBD1. V shed 5 bases and J 7 bases; nucleotides not matched to a gene: 5. CDR1 SEHNR and CDR2 FQNEAQ come from the germline V gene (reference sequence). There are 14 residues in the CDR3.

The chain links TRBV7-6 to TRBJ2-7, with 7 positions matching TRBD1. This CDR3 comprises 15 residues. The V segment lost 3 bases and the J segment 3 bases; nucleotides outside the gene matches: 8. Germline loops: CDR1 SGHVS, CDR2 FNYEAQ. The CDR3 protein is CASSFGTVEIYEQYF. The CDR3 region has the DNA TGTGCCAGCAGCTTTGGGACAGTGGAGATCTACGAGCAGTACTTC. The full variable domain, with the rest looked up from reference TRBV7-6 and TRBJ2-7, is GAGVSQSPRYKVTKRGQDVALRCDPISGHVSLYWYRQALGQGPEFLTYFNYEAQQDKSGLPNDRFSAERPEGSISTLTIQRTEQRDSAMYRCASSFGTVEIYEQYFGPGTRLTVT.

The chain employs TRBV20-1 and TRBJ1-5, with D unclear. The germline V gene encodes CDR1 DFQATT and CDR2 SNEGSKA (reference sequence). The CDR3 runs to 15 residues. Trimming shortened V by 3 bases and J by 1 base, and 13 bases separated the two germline ends. The chain's CDR3 is CSASPGVLSNQPQHF. The CDR3 nucleotides are TGCAGTGCTAGTCCCGGGGTGTTGAGCAATCAGCCCCAGCATTTT.